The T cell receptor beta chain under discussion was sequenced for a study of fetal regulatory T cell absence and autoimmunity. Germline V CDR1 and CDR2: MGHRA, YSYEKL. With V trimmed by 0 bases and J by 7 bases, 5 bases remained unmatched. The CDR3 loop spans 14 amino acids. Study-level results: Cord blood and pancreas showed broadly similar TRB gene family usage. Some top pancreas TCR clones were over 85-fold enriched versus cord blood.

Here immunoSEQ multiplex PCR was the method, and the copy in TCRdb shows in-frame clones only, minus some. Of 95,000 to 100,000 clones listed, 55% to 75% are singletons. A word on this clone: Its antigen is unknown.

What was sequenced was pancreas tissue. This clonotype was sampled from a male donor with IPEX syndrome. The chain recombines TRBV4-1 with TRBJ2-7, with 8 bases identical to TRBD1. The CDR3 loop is CASSQDRGLGEQYF. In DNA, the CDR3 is TGCGCCAGCAGCCAAGACAGGGGGCTAGGGGAGCAGTACTTC.